Following are 27 T cell receptor beta chains from one sample sequenced in a study of cytomegalovirus exposure and HLA in healthy donors. The PCR used 60 Vbeta and 13 Jbeta primers. Repertoires were generated with immunoSEQ multiplex PCR, while TCRdb's copy carries only in-frame clones and drops some. The sample has about 130,000 clones, about 80% seen once. Sequencing was carried out using PBMCs. These receptors originate from a woman in her fifties or sixties in good health and CMV-seronegative.

V is TRBV28 and J is TRBJ1-1; weak D call: TRBD1 (5 bases). Trimming stripped 6 bases from V and 5 bases from J, with 16 bases between. This CDR3 contains 14 residues. Germline V gene sequence: CDR1 MDHEN, CDR2 SYDVKM. The DNA for the CDR3 is TGTGCCAGCAGAAACCGGGGGTTGGGGACTGAAGCTTTCTTT. This sequence encodes CASRNRGLGTEAFF.

The rearrangement uses TRBV20-1 and TRBJ2-1; D unclear. The CDR3 sequence is 11 residues long. V lost 0 bases to trimming and J lost 14 bases, with 11 bases between them. Germline V CDR1 and CDR2: DFQATT, SNEGSKA (reference sequence). The CDR3 DNA sequence: TGCAGTGCTAGAGAAGCGCGAACGGAGTTCTTC. This codes for CSAREARTEFF.

In DNA, the CDR3 is TGCAGCGTTGAGGGACTAGCGGGGTCTTACAATGAGCAGTTCTTC. This translates into CSVEGLAGSYNEQFF. V is TRBV29-1 and J is TRBJ2-1; TRBD2 aligns across 13 bases. Germline V CDR1 and CDR2: SQVTM, ANQGSEA. The CDR3 is 15 amino acids. The trim removed 3 bases at V and 4 bases at J, leaving 3 bases unmatched.

A single count supports this clone. This rearrangement joins TRBV28 to TRBJ2-2; the match to TRBD1 covers 11 bases. The CDR3 sequence is 15 residues long. Germline trimming cut 8 bases from V and 6 bases from J; bases unmatched to any gene: 8. Looked up from germline, CDR1 is MDHEN and CDR2 is SYDVKM. CDR3 region: CASAKDRGRPGELFF. DNA of the CDR3: TGTGCCAGCGCAAAGGACAGGGGGCGCCCCGGGGAGCTGTTTTTT.

The chain joins TRBV19 to TRBJ2-5; 9 nucleotides align to TRBD2. CDR1 and CDR2 from the germline V gene are LNHDA and SQIVND (reference sequence). The CDR3 sequence is 16 residues long. The V segment lost 5 bases and the J segment 2 bases; nucleotides outside the gene matches: 9. DNA of the CDR3: TGTGCCAGTAGTTCCCCGGAGCGGGAGGTTCAAGAGACCCAGTACTTC. This gives the protein CASSSPEREVQETQYF.

This clone was observed a handful of times. CDR3 DNA sequence: TGTGCCAGCAGTAGCGGTAGCACAGATACGCAGTATTTT. It codes for CASSSGSTDTQYF. The J gene is TRBJ2-3, the V gene TRBV6-4; D is possibly TRBD2 (5 bases). V was clipped by 5 bases and J by 0 bases, with 6 bases between them. CDR1 MRHNA and CDR2 SNTAGT come from the germline V gene. This CDR3 is 13 amino acids long.

The rearrangement joins TRBV2 to TRBJ2-5; D not resolved. Germline CDR1 and CDR2: SNHLY and FYNNEI. The CDR3 sequence is 11 residues long. Trimming left V 2 bases short and J 4 bases short, with 2 bases between. CDR3 bases: TGTGCCAGCAGTGAACTAGAGACCCAGTACTTC. Amino acids: CASSELETQYF. Full variable domain (remainder filled in from reference TRBV2 and TRBJ2-5): EPEVTQTPSHQVTQMGQEVILRCVPISNHLYFYWYRQILGQKVEFLVSFYNNEISEKSEIFDDQFSVERPDGSNFTLKIRSTKLEDSAMYFCASSELETQYFGPGTRLLVL.

On this clone: The junction departs from germline at one end; a sequencing error may be responsible. This rearrangement joins TRBV29-1 to TRBJ1-2; TRBD1 matches 7 bases. The V gene's germline CDR1 is SQVTM and CDR2 ANQGSEA. CDR3 length: 10 amino acids. CDR3 nucleotides: TGCAGCGACGCACAGGGGTGGTACCCCTTC. Translated: CSDAQGWYPF.

The chain combines TRBV27 with TRBJ2-7, with D perhaps matching TRBD2 (6 bases). The germline V gene has CDR1 MNHEY and CDR2 SMNVEV (reference sequence). The length of the CDR3 is 15 residues. Between the trimmed V and J ends, which lost 5 bases and 1 base, there was a span of 15 bases. The CDR3 loop is CASSELASPSYEQYF. CDR3 nucleotides: TGTGCCAGCAGTGAACTAGCCTCACCGTCCTACGAGCAGTACTTC.

The J gene is TRBJ2-7, the V gene TRBV5-6, with 14 bases identical to TRBD2. CDR1 is SGHDT, CDR2 YYEEEE, per germline. With V trimmed by 0 bases and J by 6 bases, 14 bases remained unmatched. The CDR3 runs 19 residues. The CDR3 DNA sequence: TGTGCCAGCAGCTTGGTACTGGGGGGACTAGCGGGAGTGATTAGCGAGCAGTACGTC. Amino acid sequence: CASSLVLGGLAGVISEQYV.

The V gene is TRBV11-3, the J gene TRBJ2-1; tentative D call: TRBD2 (6 bases). This CDR3 comprises 13 residues. Germline loops: CDR1 SGHNT, CDR2 YENEEA. Trimming pared 5 bases from V and 9 bases from J, leaving 14 bases between. The CDR3 is CASSVQEGSEQFF. CDR3 nucleotides: TGTGCCAGCAGCGTCCAGGAGGGCAGTGAGCAGTTCTTC.

J is TRBJ2-3 and V is TRBV6-1; D is perhaps TRBD1 (7 bases). There are 15 residues in the CDR3. CDR1 and CDR2 from the germline V gene are MNHNS and SASEGT. V lost 2 bases and J lost 9, with 18 bases in between. CDR3 in DNA: TGTGCCAGCAGTGAATGGCGGAGGGGGCAAGTAACGCAGTATTTT. It codes for CASSEWRRGQVTQYF.

This sequence joins TRBV5-6 and TRBJ2-7; 9 bases match TRBD1. The CDR3 sequence is 15 residues long. The V gene's germline CDR1 is SGHDT and CDR2 YYEEEE. With 3 bases clipped from V and 1 base from J, the junction kept 5 bases outside the gene matches. This CDR3 reads CASSYPGTGSYEQYV. The CDR3 DNA reads as TGTGCCAGCAGCTACCCAGGGACAGGGTCCTACGAGCAGTACGTC.

The chain uses TRBV10-3 and TRBJ1-4; 7 bases fit TRBD1. CDR1 is ENHRY and CDR2 is SYGVKD in the germline V gene. Losses at the gene ends were 7 bases for V and 7 bases for J; bases not matched to a gene: 9. The CDR3 contains 14 residues. CDR3 region: CAITWDRDFEKLFF. DNA of the CDR3: TGTGCCATCACATGGGACAGAGACTTTGAAAAACTGTTTTTT.

The rearrangement links TRBV5-1 to TRBJ2-7; tentatively, D is TRBD2 (6 bases). Germline CDR1 reads SGHRS; CDR2 reads YFSETQ. CDR3 length: 14 residues. V lost 3 bases and J lost 6, with 16 bases in between. The CDR3 here is CASSSGMGLGEQYF. The CDR3 nucleotides are TGCGCCAGCAGCTCGGGGATGGGACTTGGCGAGCAGTACTTC.

The chain couples TRBV5-1 to TRBJ2-7; 8 bases align to TRBD1. The CDR3 consists of 15 residues. CDR1 SGHRS and CDR2 YFSETQ come from the germline V gene. V trimming: 0 bases; J trimming: 2 bases; junction bases outside the gene matches: 4. CDR3 DNA: TGCGCCAGCAGCTTGGGACAGGGGCGAACCTACGAGCAGTACTTC. Its translation: CASSLGQGRTYEQYF.

V is TRBV19 and J is TRBJ1-1; 9 bases line up with TRBD1. Germline-derived CDR1 and CDR2 are LNHDA and SQIVND (reference sequence). The CDR3 extends over 14 amino acids. V shed 6 bases and J 5 bases; nucleotides not matched to a gene: 7. For the CDR3, the DNA is TGTGCCAGTAGGGCTACAGGGGGCGGAACTGAAGCTTTCTTT. As protein: CASRATGGGTEAFF.

This chain connects TRBV7-2 to TRBJ2-7, with D possibly matching TRBD2 (5 bases). The CDR3 length is 15 residues. The V end lost 5 bases, the J end lost 0 bases, and 14 bases lay between the germline ends. Germline assignment: CDR1 SGHTA and CDR2 FQGNSA. This CDR3 is CASSPTRGYSYEQYF. CDR3 nucleotides: TGTGCCAGCAGCCCAACTCGAGGGTACTCCTACGAGCAGTACTTC.

This rearrangement joins TRBV9 to TRBJ2-1, with D possibly being TRBD2 (6 bases). Germline-derived CDR1 and CDR2 are SGDLS and YYNGEE. The CDR3 contains 16 residues. V was pared by 0 bases and J by 0 bases, with 10 bases between. The CDR3 is CASSVAGEGSYNEQFF. The CDR3 bases are TGTGCCAGCAGCGTAGCGGGAGAGGGCTCCTACAATGAGCAGTTCTTC.

V and J are TRBV7-8 and TRBJ2-2; 14 positions match TRBD2. The CDR3 runs 19 residues. Germline CDR1 reads SGHVS; CDR2 reads FQNEAQ. Unmatched junction bases numbered 9, after V lost 5 bases and J lost 1 base. The CDR3 DNA follows: TGTGCCAGCAGCCTGACCGGGACTAGCGGGGGACGGAACACCGGGGAGCTGTTTTTT. It yields the protein CASSLTGTSGGRNTGELFF.

This chain links TRBV27 with TRBJ2-2; 10 bases align to TRBD2. The CDR3 is 16 residues long. Germline-derived CDR1 and CDR2 are MNHEY and SMNVEV (reference sequence). V lost 7 bases to trimming and J lost 5 bases; unmatched junction nucleotides: 10. The CDR3 sequence: CASKGAGGPYTGELFF. CDR3 bases: TGTGCCAGCAAGGGAGCGGGAGGGCCTTATACCGGGGAGCTGTTTTTT.

DNA of the CDR3: TGTGCCAGCAGCCAGGGTGCATTTAATGAAAAACTGTTTTTT. This sequence encodes CASSQGAFNEKLFF. J is TRBJ1-4 and V is TRBV7-2; D might be TRBD1 (5 bases). This CDR3 spans 14 amino acids. In germline, CDR1 is SGHTA, CDR2 FQGNSA. Trimming removed 5 bases at V and 4 bases at J, with 11 bases between. Filled out from reference TRBV7-2 and TRBJ1-4, the complete variable domain reads GAGVSQSPSNKVTEKGKDVELRCDPISGHTALYWYRQSLGQGLEFLIYFQGNSAPDKSGLPSDRFSAERTGGSVSTLTIQRTQQEDSAVYLCASSQGAFNEKLFFGSGTQLSVL.

The CDR3 coding sequence is TGCGCCAGCAGCCAAATGACAGGGGGAGCAACTAATGAAAAACTGTTTTTT. This translates into CASSQMTGGATNEKLFF. The chain joins TRBV4-3 to TRBJ1-4; 9 bases fit TRBD1. From germline, CDR1 is LGHNA and CDR2 YSLEER. The trim removed 2 bases at V and 0 bases at J, leaving 4 bases unmatched. The length of the CDR3 is 17 residues.

The V call is TRBV5-4, the J call TRBJ2-7; D may be TRBD2 (5 bases). V was pared by 3 bases and J by 6 bases, with 19 bases between. The CDR3 has 15 amino acids. CDR1 is SGHNT, CDR2 YYREEE, per germline (reference sequence). CDR3 residues: CASSSVDYGPGEQYF. CDR3 nucleotide sequence: TGTGCCAGCAGCTCCGTCGACTACGGCCCCGGCGAGCAGTACTTC.

V usage is TRBV7-3 and J usage is TRBJ2-1; no firm D call. V gave up 2 bases and J gave up 5 bases, with 7 bases separating them. The CDR3 sequence is 13 residues long. Germline lookup yields CDR1 SGHTA and CDR2 FQGTGA. CDR3 protein: CASSLGVNNEQFF. The CDR3, as DNA: TGTGCCAGCAGCTTAGGAGTGAACAATGAGCAGTTCTTC.

The V and J genes are TRBV6-1 and TRBJ2-1; 13 bases map to TRBD2. The CDR3 spans 14 residues. J was trimmed by 8 bases and V by 8 bases; bases with no gene match: 6. Germline V lookup: CDR1 MNHNS, CDR2 SASEGT. The CDR3 region is CASALAGGRDEQFF. CDR3 DNA sequence: TGTGCCAGCGCACTAGCGGGAGGGAGGGATGAGCAGTTCTTC.

The V call is TRBV19, the J call TRBJ1-1, with TRBD1 matching over 7 bases. Germline V gene sequence: CDR1 LNHDA, CDR2 SQIVND (reference sequence). Trimming removed 5 bases from V and 1 base from J; junction bases left unmatched: 4. The CDR3 loop spans 14 amino acids. CDR3 amino acids: CASSEGQPNTEAFF. The CDR3 nucleotides read TGTGCCAGTAGTGAGGGACAGCCGAACACTGAAGCTTTCTTT.